This TCR beta chain is drawn from a study of cytomegalovirus exposure and HLA in healthy donors. V was pared by 4 bases and J by 0 bases, with 16 bases between. The CDR3 extends over 17 amino acids. Looked up from germline, CDR1 is SGHNT and CDR2 is YYREEE (reference sequence). Primers included in the PCR were 60 Vbeta and 13 Jbeta primers. The data were produced by immunoSEQ multiplex PCR, yet TCRdb's version contains in-frame clones alone and is incomplete. Altogether more than 100,000 clones are present, about 70% being singletons, with the ten largest covering roughly 2.5%. Sequenced sample: PBMCs. The receptor was isolated from a woman aged 40 to 55 in good health and CMV-seronegative. This chain links TRBV5-4 with TRBJ1-4, with D possibly matching TRBD1 (5 bases). In nucleotides, the CDR3 is TGTGCCAGCAGCCCTGGATTGGGGCCAGCAACTAATGAAAAACTGTTTTTT. It encodes CASSPGLGPATNEKLFF. The full variable domain, in which reference TRBV5-4 and TRBJ1-4 provide the parts outside the CDR3, is ETGVTQSPTHLIKTRGQQVTLRCSSQSGHNTVSWYQQALGQGPQFIFQYYREEENGRGNFPPRFSGLQFPNYSSELNVNALELDDSALYLCASSPGLGPATNEKLFFGSGTQLSVL.